The text below deals with one T cell receptor beta chain. Its binding antigen is unknown. Base quality data are lacking; no much larger clone is found one base away. TCR beta CDR3 regions were sequenced from DNA using the immunoSEQ hsTCRbeta Kit. Per the original workflow: TCR sequencing data were analysed with the ImmunoSEQ Analyzer. T cell clonality was calculated on productive rearrangements as 1 minus Pielou's evenness. T cell diversity was measured with the inverse Simpson index on productive templates. T cell density was defined as TCR beta template counts normalized to usable DNA, with usable DNA estimated by amplification and sequencing of housekeeping genes. TCR metrics were compared across histologic stages using two-sided Kruskal-Wallis tests. As stored in TCRdb, this immuneACCESS dataset retains in-frame rearrangements with V and J assigned. A fraction of the clones does not appear; measured against another copy, unresolved V genes explain less than half of the discrepancy, and the remainder lacks a known reason. Clone size and V and J calls were adopted from that table, with D and trimming inferred from the DNA. A total of approximately 3,600 clones appear in this sample, around 77% of them only once. In total, the top ten clones hold around 14% of the sample.

The source of the sample is a study of immune evolution from preneoplasia to lung adenocarcinoma (dated by TCRdb to the early 2020s). At the level of the whole study: Immune contexture across lung adenocarcinoma precursors and invasive adenocarcinoma was profiled using immune gene expression, TCR sequencing and multiplex immunofluorescence. Resected precursor lesions (AAH, AIS, MIA) and invasive adenocarcinomas were each compared against paired morphologically normal lung tissue. Sample size was based on specimen availability rather than a prior power calculation. The immune data were integrated with whole exome sequencing and methylation data obtained from the same cohort of nodules. A total of some 55 patients with pulmonary nodules who underwent surgical resection were included in the overall cohort. A total of more than 40 patients contributed TCR sequencing data. According to the study, over a hundred samples went through TCR sequencing. POLYSOLVER was used to infer Class I HLA alleles from exome data, while LOHHLA was used to detect allele-specific HLA loss. Findings and caveats that apply to the study as a whole: Normal lung had the highest top T cell clone frequencies, which appeared to decline progressively from AAH through AIS, MIA and invasive adenocarcinoma. All patients were from Japan and China, so applicability to Western populations was uncertain. The findings reflected association rather than direct causation, and larger cohorts with long-term follow-up and longitudinal biopsies were considered necessary. Clonality was highest in normal lung, while later-stage lesions appeared to have lower clonality but higher T cell density and diversity.

Patients underwent resection in Japan or China between about 2014 and 2017. The histologic diagnosis of each case was independently confirmed on H&E slides by two lung cancer pathologists. The AllPrep DNA/RNA FFPE Kit was used to isolate DNA from FFPE tissue. Its CDR3 holds 15 amino acids, cysteine through phenylalanine. Only the CDR3 DNA stays, 45 bases, in frame from base 1. CDR1 and CDR2 are drawn from the germline V gene: SGDLS, YYNGEE. After removal of 4 bases from V and 2 bases from J, the junction retains 6 bases not matched to a gene. Sequenced: FFPE adjacent normal lung tissue. The V and J genes are TRBV9 and TRBJ1-1; TRBD1 matches 9 bases in the middle. The clonotype originates from a person aged 60-79 years with lung adenocarcinoma. In nucleotides, the sequence is TGTGCCAGCAGCAGCCGACAGGGGGGCAACACTGAAGCTTTCTTT. Translated, this gives CASSSRQGGNTEAFF.